Sequencing of this T cell receptor (beta chain) was carried out in a study of tumor-infiltrating lymphocytes in primary liver carcinoma. At least ten counts were recorded for this clonotype. Its antigen is unidentified. The input was approximately 500 ng total RNA; TCR beta cDNA was made from it with a constant-region primer. Library construction for TCR beta comprised three nested multiplex PCR rounds performed with slightly modified ARM-PCR. TRBV1-TRBV30 forward primers paired with a C-beta reverse primer were used in the first two PCR rounds, which ran approximately 11 cycles each. TCRdb re-analysed the multiplex PCR reads in MiXCR, keeping a single row per CDR3 protein. The sample lists about 210,000 distinct CDR3 sequences; 65% were seen once. Looked up from germline, CDR1 is SEHNR and CDR2 is FQNEAQ (reference sequence). CDR3 length: 13 residues. Trimming left V 5 bases short and J 5 bases short, with 10 bases between.

Germline DNA was also extracted, and blood RNA was taken from unsorted whole blood. The study, taken as a whole, reports: Tumor top-250-clone fractions significantly exceeded those of blood (p = 0.039). Comparison of CD4+ and CD8+ repertoires was precluded by bulk unsorted samples.

Sequencing was carried out using peripheral blood. This chain joins TRBV7-9 and TRBJ2-1; D is perhaps TRBD2 (5 bases). This TCR was recovered from an older woman with primary liver carcinoma and hepatitis B virus infection. CDR3 in DNA: TGTGCCAGCAGCCCTAGCAGCGACAATGAGCAGTTCTTC. It is translated as CASSPSSDNEQFF.